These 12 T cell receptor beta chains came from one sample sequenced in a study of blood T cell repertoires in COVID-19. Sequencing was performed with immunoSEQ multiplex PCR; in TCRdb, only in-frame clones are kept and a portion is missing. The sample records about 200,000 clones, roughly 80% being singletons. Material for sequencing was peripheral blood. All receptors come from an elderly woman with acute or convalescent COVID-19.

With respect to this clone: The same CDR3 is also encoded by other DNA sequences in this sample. CDR3 sequence: CASSPEMNTEAFF. The CDR3 DNA reads TGTGCCAGCTCACCGGAGATGAACACTGAAGCTTTCTTT. The chain links TRBV18 to TRBJ1-1; D gene unclear. Germline V gene sequence: CDR1 KGHSH, CDR2 LQKENI. CDR3 length equals 13 residues. The ends were cut back, 3 bases at V and 0 bases at J, with 5 bases in the middle.

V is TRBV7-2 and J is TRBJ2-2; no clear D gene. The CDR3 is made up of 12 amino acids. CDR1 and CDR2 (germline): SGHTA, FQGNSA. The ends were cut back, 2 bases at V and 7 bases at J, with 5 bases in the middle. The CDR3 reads CASSLLSGELFF. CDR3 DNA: TGTGCCAGCAGCTTACTTAGCGGGGAGCTGTTTTTT.

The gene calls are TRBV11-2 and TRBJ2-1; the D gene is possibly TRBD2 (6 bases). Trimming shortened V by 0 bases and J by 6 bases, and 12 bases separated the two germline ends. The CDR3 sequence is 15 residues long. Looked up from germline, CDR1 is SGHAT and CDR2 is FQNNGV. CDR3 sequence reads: CASSLEGLKGNEQFF. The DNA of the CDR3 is TGTGCCAGCAGCTTAGAGGGACTGAAAGGCAATGAGCAGTTCTTC.

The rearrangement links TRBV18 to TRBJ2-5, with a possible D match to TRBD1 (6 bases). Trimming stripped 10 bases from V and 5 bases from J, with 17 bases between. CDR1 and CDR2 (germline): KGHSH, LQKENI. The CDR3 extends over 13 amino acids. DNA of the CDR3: TGTGCCACGACAGGCAGCGTGACGGAGACCCAGTACTTC. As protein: CATTGSVTETQYF.

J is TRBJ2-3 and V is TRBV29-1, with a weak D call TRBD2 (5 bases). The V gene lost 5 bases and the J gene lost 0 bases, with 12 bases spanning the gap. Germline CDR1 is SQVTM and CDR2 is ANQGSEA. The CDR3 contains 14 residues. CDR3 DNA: TGCAGCGTTCCCTGGTGGGAGAGCACAGATACGCAGTATTTT. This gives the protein CSVPWWESTDTQYF.

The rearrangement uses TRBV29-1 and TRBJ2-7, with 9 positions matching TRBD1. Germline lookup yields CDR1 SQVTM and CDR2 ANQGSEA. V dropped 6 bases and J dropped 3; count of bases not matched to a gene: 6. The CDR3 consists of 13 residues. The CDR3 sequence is CSVTLTGGYEQYF. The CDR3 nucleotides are TGCAGCGTAACATTGACAGGGGGCTACGAGCAGTACTTC.

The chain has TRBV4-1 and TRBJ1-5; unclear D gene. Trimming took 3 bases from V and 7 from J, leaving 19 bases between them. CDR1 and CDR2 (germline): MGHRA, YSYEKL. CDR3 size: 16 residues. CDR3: CASSQPRYRVEQPQHF. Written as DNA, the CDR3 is TGCGCCAGCAGCCAGCCCCGGTACAGAGTAGAGCAGCCCCAGCATTTT.

CDR3 bases: TGTGCCATCAGTGCCCGGGACACCCCCTACGAGCAGTACTTC. Translated: CAISARDTPYEQYF. The V call is TRBV10-3, the J call TRBJ2-7, with D tentatively TRBD1 (6 bases). CDR1 ENHRY and CDR2 SYGVKD come from the germline V gene. The CDR3 is 14 residues long. V gave up 4 bases and J gave up 2 bases, with 12 bases separating them.

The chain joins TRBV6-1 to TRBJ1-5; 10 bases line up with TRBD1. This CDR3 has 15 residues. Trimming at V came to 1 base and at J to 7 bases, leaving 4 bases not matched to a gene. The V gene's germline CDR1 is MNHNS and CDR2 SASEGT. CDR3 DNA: TGTGCCAGCAGTGAAGTGACAGGGGGCGGACAGCCCCAGCATTTT. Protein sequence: CASSEVTGGGQPQHF.

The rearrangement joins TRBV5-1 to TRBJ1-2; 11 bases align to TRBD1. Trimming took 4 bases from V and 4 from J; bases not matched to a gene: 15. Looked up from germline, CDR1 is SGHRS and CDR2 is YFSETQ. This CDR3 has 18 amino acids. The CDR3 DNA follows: TGCGCCAGCAGCCTGGAAGGGACAGGGGGTATAGGCTCCTATGGCTACACCTTC. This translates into CASSLEGTGGIGSYGYTF.

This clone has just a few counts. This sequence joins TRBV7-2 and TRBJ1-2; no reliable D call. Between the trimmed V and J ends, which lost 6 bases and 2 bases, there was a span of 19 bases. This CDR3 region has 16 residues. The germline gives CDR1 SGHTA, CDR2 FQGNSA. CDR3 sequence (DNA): TGTGCCAGCAGTCGGGAGCGGGCGGTGGACAACTATGGCTACACCTTC. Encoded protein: CASSRERAVDNYGYTF.

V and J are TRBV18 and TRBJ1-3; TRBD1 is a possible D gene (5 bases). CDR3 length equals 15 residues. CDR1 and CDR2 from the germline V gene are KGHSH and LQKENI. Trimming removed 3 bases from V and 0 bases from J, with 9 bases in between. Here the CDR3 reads CASSPGGNSGNTIYF. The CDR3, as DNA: TGTGCCAGCTCACCGGGGGGTAACTCTGGAAACACCATATATTTT.